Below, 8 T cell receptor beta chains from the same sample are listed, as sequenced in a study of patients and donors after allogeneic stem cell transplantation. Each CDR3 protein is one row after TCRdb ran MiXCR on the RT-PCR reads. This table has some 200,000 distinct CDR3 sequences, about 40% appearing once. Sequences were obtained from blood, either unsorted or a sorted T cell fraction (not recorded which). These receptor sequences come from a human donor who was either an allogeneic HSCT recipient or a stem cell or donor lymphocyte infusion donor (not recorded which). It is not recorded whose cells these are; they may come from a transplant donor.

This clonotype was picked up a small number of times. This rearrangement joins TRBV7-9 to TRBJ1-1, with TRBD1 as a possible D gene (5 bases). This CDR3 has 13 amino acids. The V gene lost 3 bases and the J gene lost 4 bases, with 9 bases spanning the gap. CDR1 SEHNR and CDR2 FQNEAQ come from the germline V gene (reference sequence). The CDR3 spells CASSFRDGTEAFF. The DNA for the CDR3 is TGTGCCAGCAGCTTTCGGGACGGCACTGAAGCTTTCTTT. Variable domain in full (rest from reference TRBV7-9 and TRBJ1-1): DTGVSQNPRHKITKRGQNVTFRCDPISEHNRLYWYRQTLGQGPEFLTYFQNEAQLEKSRLLSDRFSAERPKGSFSTLEIQRTEQGDSAMYLCASSFRDGTEAFFGQGTRLTVV.

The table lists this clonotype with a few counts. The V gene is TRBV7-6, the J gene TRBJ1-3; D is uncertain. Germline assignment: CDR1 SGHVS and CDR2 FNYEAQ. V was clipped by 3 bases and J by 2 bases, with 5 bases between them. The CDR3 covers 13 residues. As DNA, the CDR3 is TGTGCCAGCAGCTTGGACCCTGGAAACACCATATATTTT. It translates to CASSLDPGNTIYF.

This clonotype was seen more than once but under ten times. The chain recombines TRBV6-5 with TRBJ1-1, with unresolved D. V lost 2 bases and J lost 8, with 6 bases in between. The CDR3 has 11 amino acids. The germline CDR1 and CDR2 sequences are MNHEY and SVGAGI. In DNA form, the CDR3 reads TGTGCCAGCAGTTACCGTAGAGAAGCTTTCTTT. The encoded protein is CASSYRREAFF.

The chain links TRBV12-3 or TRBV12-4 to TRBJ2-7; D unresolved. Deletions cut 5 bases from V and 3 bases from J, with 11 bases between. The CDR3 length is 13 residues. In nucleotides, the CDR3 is TGTGCCAGCAGTGAGCCAGGTCGCTACGAGCAGTACTTC. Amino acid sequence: CASSEPGRYEQYF.

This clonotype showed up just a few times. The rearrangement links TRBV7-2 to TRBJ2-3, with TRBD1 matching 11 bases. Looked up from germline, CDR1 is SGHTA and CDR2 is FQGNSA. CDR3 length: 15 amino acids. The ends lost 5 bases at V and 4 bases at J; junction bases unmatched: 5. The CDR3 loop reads CASSHRDRGADTQYF. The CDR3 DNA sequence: TGTGCCAGCAGCCACCGGGACAGGGGGGCAGATACGCAGTATTTT.

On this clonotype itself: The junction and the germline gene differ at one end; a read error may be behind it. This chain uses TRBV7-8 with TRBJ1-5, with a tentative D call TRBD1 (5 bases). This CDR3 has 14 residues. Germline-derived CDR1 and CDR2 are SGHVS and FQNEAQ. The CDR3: CATSPRGDGQPQHF. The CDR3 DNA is TGTGCCACCAGCCCCAGAGGGGATGGACAGCCCCAGCATTTT.

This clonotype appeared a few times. The CDR3 DNA is TGTGCCAGCAGCTTCTCATCCGGGACAGGGGACTCTGAAGCTTTCTTT. Translating it yields CASSFSSGTGDSEAFF. J is TRBJ1-1 and V is TRBV7-2; 10 bases agree with TRBD1. This CDR3 is built from 16 residues. The J segment lost 6 bases and the V segment lost 3 bases, leaving 10 bases of the junction unmatched. Germline V CDR1 and CDR2: SGHTA, FQGNSA.

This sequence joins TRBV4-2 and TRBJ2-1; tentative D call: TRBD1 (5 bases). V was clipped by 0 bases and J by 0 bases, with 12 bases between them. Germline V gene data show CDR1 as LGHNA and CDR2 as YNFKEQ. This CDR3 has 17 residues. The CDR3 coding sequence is TGTGCCAGCAGCCAAGATCGGCAGGGAATCTCCTACAATGAGCAGTTCTTC. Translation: CASSQDRQGISYNEQFF.